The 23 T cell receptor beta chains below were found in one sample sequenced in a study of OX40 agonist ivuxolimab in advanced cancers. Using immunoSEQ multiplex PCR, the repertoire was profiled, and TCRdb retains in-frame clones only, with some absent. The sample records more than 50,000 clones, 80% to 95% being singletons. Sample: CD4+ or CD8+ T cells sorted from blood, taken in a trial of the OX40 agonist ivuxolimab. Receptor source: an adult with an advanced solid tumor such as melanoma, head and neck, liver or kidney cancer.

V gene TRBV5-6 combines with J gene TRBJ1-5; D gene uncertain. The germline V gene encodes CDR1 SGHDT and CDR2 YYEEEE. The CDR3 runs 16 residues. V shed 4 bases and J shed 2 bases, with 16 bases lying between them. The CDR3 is CASSPWTGIGNQPQHF. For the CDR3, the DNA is TGTGCCAGCAGCCCTTGGACGGGGATTGGCAATCAGCCCCAGCATTTT.

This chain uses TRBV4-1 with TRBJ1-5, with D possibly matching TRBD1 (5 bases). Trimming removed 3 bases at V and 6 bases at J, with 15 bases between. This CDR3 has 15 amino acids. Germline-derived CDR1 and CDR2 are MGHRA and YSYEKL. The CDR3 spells CASSHGLGLGQPQHF. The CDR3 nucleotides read TGCGCCAGCAGCCATGGTTTGGGGCTCGGTCAGCCCCAGCATTTT.

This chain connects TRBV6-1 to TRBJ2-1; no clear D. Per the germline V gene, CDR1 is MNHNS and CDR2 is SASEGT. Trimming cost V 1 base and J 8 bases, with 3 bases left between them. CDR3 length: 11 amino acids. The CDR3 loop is CASSEVHEQFF. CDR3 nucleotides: TGTGCCAGCAGTGAAGTCCATGAGCAGTTCTTC.

The CDR3 loop reads CASSQDPTDTQYF. The DNA for the CDR3 is TGTGCCAGCAGCCAAGACCCCACAGATACGCAGTATTTT. The chain has TRBV14 and TRBJ2-3, with unresolved D. The CDR3 spans 13 residues. Trimming pared 0 bases from V and 2 bases from J, leaving 3 bases between. From germline, CDR1 is SGHDN and CDR2 FVKESK.

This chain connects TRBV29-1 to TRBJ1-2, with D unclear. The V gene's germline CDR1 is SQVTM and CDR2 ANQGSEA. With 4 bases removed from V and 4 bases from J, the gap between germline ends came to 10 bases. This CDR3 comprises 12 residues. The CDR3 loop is CSVGPTVYGYTF. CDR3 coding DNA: TGCAGCGTTGGGCCGACGGTCTATGGCTACACCTTC.

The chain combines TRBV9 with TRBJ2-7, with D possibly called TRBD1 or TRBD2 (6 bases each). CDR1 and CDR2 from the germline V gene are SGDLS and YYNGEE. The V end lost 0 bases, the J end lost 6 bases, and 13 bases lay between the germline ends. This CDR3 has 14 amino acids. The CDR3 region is CASSVGGGRGEQYF. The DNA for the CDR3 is TGTGCCAGCAGCGTAGGAGGGGGGCGCGGCGAGCAGTACTTC.

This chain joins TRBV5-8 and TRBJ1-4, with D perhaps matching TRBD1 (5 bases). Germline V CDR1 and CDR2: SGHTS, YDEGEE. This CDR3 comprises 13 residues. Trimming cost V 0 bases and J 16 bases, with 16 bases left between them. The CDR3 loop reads CASSLVRDSSRFF. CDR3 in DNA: TGTGCCAGCAGCTTGGTTCGGGACTCGTCACGGTTTTTT.

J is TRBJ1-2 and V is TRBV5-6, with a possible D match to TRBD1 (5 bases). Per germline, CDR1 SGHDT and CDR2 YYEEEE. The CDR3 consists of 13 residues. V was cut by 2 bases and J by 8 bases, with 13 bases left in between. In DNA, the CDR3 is TGTGCCAGCAGCTTACAGGAGCCGGGCGGCTACACCTTC. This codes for CASSLQEPGGYTF.

CDR3 in amino acids: CSVDPDRNYGYTF. The CDR3 DNA reads TGCAGCGTTGACCCGGACAGGAACTATGGCTACACCTTC. This chain joins TRBV29-1 and TRBJ1-2; 7 bases line up with TRBD1. V dropped 3 bases and J dropped 2; count of bases not matched to a gene: 3. This CDR3 region has 13 residues. CDR1 and CDR2 (germline): SQVTM, ANQGSEA.

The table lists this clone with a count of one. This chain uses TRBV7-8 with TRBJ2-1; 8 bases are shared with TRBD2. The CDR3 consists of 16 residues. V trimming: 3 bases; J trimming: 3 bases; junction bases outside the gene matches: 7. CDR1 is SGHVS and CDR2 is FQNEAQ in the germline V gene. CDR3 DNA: TGTGCCAGCAGCTTGAGGGTTAGCGGGGTCTACAATGAGCAGTTCTTC. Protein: CASSLRVSGVYNEQFF.

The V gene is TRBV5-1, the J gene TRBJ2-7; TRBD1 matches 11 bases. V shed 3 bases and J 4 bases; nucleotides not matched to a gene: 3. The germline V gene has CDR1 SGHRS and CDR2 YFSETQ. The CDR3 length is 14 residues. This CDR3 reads CASSWTGGTYEQYF. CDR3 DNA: TGCGCCAGCAGCTGGACAGGGGGCACTTACGAGCAGTACTTC.

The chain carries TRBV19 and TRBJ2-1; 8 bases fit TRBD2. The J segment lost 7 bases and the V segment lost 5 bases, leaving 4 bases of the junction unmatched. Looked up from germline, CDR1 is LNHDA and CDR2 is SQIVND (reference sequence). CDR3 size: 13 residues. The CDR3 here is CASSLTSVNEQFF. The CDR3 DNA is TGTGCCAGTAGTCTGACTAGCGTTAATGAGCAGTTCTTC.

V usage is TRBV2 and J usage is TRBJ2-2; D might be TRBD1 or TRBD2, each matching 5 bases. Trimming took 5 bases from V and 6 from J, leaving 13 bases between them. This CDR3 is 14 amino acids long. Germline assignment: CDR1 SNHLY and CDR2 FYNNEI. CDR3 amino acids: CASSFLGPPGELFF. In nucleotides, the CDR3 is TGTGCCAGCAGTTTTTTGGGACCTCCCGGGGAGCTGTTTTTT.

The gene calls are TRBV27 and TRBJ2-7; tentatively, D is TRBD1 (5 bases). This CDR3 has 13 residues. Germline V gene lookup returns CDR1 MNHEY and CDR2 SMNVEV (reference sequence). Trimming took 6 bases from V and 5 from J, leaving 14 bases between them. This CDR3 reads CASSSDQGHEQYF. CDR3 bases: TGTGCCAGCAGCTCCGACCAGGGCCACGAGCAGTACTTC.

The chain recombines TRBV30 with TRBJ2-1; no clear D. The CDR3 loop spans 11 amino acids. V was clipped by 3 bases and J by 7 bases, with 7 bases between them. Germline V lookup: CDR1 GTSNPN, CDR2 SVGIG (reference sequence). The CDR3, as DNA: TGTGCCTGGAGCTGGGGTAATGAGCAGTTCTTC. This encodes CAWSWGNEQFF. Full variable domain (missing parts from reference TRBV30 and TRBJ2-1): SQTIHQWPATLVQPVGSPLSLECTVEGTSNPNLYWYRQAAGRGLQLLFYSVGIGQISSEVPQNLSASRPQDRQFILSSKKLLLSDSGFYLCAWSWGNEQFFGPGTRLTVL.

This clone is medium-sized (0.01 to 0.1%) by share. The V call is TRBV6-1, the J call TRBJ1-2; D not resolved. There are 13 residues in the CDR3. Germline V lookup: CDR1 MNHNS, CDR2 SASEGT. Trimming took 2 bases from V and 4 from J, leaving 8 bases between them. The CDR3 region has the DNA TGTGCCAGCAGTGAAAGGATCGGCTATGGCTACACCTTC. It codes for CASSERIGYGYTF.

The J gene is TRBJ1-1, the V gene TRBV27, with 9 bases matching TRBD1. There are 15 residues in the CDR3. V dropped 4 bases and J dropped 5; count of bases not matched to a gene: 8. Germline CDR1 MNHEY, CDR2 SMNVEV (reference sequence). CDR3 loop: CASSSRTGVGTEAFF. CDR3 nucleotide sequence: TGTGCCAGCAGTTCCCGGACAGGGGTAGGGACTGAAGCTTTCTTT.

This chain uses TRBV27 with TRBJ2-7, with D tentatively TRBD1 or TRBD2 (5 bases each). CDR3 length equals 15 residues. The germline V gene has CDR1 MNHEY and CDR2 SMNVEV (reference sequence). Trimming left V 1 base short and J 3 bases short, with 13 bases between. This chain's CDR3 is CASSLFGVGDYEQYF. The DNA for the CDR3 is TGTGCCAGCAGTTTATTCGGGGTAGGGGACTACGAGCAGTACTTC.

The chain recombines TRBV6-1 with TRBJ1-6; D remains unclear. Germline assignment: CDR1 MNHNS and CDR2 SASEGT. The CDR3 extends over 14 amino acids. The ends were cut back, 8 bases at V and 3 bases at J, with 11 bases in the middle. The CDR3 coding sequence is TGTGCCAGCCTAGGAGGGTTCTATAATTCACCCCTCCACTTT. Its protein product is CASLGGFYNSPLHF.

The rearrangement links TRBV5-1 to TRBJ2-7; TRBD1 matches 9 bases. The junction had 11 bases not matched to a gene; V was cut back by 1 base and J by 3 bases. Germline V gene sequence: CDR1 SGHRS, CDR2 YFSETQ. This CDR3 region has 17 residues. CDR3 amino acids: CASSLFPGQGLVYEQYF. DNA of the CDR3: TGCGCCAGCAGCTTGTTCCCGGGACAGGGACTCGTCTACGAGCAGTACTTC.

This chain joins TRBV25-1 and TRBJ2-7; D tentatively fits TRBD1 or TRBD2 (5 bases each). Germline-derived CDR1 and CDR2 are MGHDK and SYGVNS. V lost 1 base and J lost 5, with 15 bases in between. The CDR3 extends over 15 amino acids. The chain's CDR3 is CASSEWGKSANEQYF. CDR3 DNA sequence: TGTGCCAGCAGTGAATGGGGGAAGTCGGCAAACGAGCAGTACTTC.

The CDR3 is CASSLEVNEQFF. As DNA, the CDR3 is TGTGCCAGCAGCTTAGAAGTTAATGAGCAGTTCTTC. The rearrangement uses TRBV7-9 and TRBJ2-1; D is ambiguous. Germline V gene lookup returns CDR1 SEHNR and CDR2 FQNEAQ (reference sequence). V was pared by 1 base and J by 7 bases, with 5 bases between. The CDR3 has 12 amino acids.

CDR3 DNA: TGTGCCAGCAGTTCCTTGGCAGGTCATAGCAATCAGCCCCAGCATTTT. Protein: CASSSLAGHSNQPQHF. This chain links TRBV5-6 with TRBJ1-5; no clear D gene. V was clipped by 5 bases and J by 0 bases, with 15 bases between them. Germline CDR1 SGHDT, CDR2 YYEEEE. The CDR3 totals 16 residues.